A selection of T cell receptor beta chains follows, all from one sample in a study of T cells in Graves' hyperthyroidism and ophthalmopathy. Each CDR3 protein gets one entry after TCRdb re-called the multiplex PCR reads with MiXCR. The profile shows around 450,000 distinct CDR3 sequences, 15% to 17% of them singletons. Material: blood. All receptors come from a woman aged 18-30 years with Graves' hyperthyroidism. Both conserved end residues are trimmed from each CDR3. Each record gives: V gene, J gene, CDR3 protein.

V: TRBV5-5
J: TRBJ2-5
CDR3: ASSLNGVVETQY

V: TRBV6-1
J: TRBJ1-2
CDR3: ASSEIRTVEINYGYT

V: TRBV7-9
J: TRBJ2-1
CDR3: ASTPGTSGYEQF

V: TRBV4-1
J: TRBJ2-5
CDR3: ASSRARGSGRAKETQY

V: TRBV27
J: TRBJ2-3
CDR3: ASSSGKASDLTDTQY

V: TRBV6-1
J: TRBJ2-5
CDR3: ASSTGKSWQETQY

V: TRBV5-5
J: TRBJ2-5
CDR3: ASYHLAAQETQY

V: TRBV12-3/TRBV12-4
J: TRBJ2-1
CDR3: ASSWGHNEQF

V: TRBV2
J: TRBJ1-5
CDR3: ASSERESQPQH

V: TRBV7-8
J: TRBJ1-5
CDR3: ASRRTAGQPQH

V: TRBV15
J: TRBJ2-1
CDR3: ATSRDHGPPSGNEQF

V: TRBV20-1
J: TRBJ2-7
CDR3: SAAWGGNSYEQY

V: TRBV27
J: TRBJ1-5
CDR3: ASSFSGIGGQPQH

V: TRBV9
J: TRBJ2-5
CDR3: ASSVAAGGLQETQY

V: TRBV9
J: TRBJ1-1
CDR3: ASRPALNTEAF

V: TRBV11-1
J: TRBJ2-7
CDR3: ASSVGHSYEQY

V: TRBV28
J: TRBJ2-7
CDR3: ASSKGRGPNLREQY